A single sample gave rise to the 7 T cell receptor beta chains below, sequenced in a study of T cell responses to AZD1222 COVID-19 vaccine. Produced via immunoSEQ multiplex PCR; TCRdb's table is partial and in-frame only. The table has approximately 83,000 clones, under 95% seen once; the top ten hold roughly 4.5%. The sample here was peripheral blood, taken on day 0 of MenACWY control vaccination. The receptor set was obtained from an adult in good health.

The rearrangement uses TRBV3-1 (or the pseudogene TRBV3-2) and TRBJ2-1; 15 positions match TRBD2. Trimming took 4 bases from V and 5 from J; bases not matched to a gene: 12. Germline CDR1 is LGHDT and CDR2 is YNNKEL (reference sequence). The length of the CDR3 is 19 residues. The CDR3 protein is CASSPKGTSGGRVDNEQFF. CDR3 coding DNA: TGTGCCAGCAGCCCTAAAGGGACTAGCGGGGGGAGGGTCGACAATGAGCAGTTCTTC.

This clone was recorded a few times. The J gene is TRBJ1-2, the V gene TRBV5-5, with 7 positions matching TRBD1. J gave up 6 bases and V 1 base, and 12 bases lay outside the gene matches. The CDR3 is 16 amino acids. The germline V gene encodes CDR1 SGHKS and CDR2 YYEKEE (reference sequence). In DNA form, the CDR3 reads TGTGCCAGCAGCTTGCTAGACAGGGCGAGTAGTAATGGCTACACCTTC. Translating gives CASSLLDRASSNGYTF.

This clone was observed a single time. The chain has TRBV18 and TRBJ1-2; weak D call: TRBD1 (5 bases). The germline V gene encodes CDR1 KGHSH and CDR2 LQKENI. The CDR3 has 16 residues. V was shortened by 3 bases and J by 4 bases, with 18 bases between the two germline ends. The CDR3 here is CASSPQPPTGVYGYTF. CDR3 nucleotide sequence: TGTGCCAGCTCACCCCAGCCCCCCACAGGAGTCTATGGCTACACCTTC.

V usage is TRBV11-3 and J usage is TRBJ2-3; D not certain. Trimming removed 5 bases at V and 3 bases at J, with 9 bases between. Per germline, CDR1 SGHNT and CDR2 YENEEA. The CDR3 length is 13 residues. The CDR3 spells CASSLKRTDTQYF. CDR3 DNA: TGTGCCAGCAGCCTTAAGCGAACAGATACGCAGTATTTT.

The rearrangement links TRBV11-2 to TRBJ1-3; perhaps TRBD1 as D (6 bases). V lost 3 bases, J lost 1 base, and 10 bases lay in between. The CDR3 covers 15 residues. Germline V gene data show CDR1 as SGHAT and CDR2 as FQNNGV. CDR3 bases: TGTGCCAGCAGCTTGCAGGGGTTGTCTGGAAACACCATATATTTT. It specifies CASSLQGLSGNTIYF. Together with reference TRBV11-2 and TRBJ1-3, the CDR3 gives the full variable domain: EAGVAQSPRYKIIEKRQSVAFWCNPISGHATLYWYQQILGQGPKLLIQFQNNGVVDDSQLPKDRFSAERLKGVDSTLKIQPAKLEDSAVYLCASSLQGLSGNTIYFGEGSWLTVV.

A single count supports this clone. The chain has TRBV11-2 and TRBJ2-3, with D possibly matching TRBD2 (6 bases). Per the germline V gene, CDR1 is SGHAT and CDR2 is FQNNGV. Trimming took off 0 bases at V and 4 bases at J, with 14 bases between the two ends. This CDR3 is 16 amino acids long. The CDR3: CASSLDLGRDPDTQYF. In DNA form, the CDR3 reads TGTGCCAGCAGCTTAGATCTAGGGCGGGACCCAGATACGCAGTATTTT.

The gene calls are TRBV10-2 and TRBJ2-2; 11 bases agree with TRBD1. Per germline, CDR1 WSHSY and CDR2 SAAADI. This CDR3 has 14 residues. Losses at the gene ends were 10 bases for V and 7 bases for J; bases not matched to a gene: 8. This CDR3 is CATPGTGGGGELFF. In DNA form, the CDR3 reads TGCGCCACACCCGGGACAGGGGGAGGCGGGGAGCTGTTTTTT.